This T cell receptor (beta chain) came from a study of T-cell memory formation after mild COVID-19. Overall study results and limits: Contracting clones localized mainly to CM and EM when CD4+ and mainly to EMRA when CD8+. Day 15 to 85 contractors were CD4/CD8 balanced; later expanders leaned CD4+.

This clonotype occurred a few times. Antigen specificity is unknown. The length of the CDR3 is 14 residues. V was shortened by 1 base and J by 3 bases, with 9 bases between the two germline ends. Germline CDR1 is SGHAT and CDR2 is FQNNGV. TCRdb used MiXCR to reprocess the 5' RACE reads, holding one entry per CDR3 protein. The sample lists fewer than 250,000 distinct CDR3 sequences, approximately 15% occurring once. The chain recombines TRBV11-2 with TRBJ1-2, with D possibly being TRBD1 (5 bases). The specimen was PBMCs or a T cell subset sorted from them (not recorded which). The sequence came from an adult woman who had mild COVID-19 (a few samples of this study predate the infection). Cell type and time point are not known. The DNA for the CDR3 is TGTGCCAGCAGCTTAGCCGGGGGGGACTATGGCTACACCTTC. Its translation is CASSLAGGDYGYTF.